Reported below is one T cell receptor beta chain. Its specific antigen is unknown. No per-base quality is available; no much larger clone lies one base away. The source of the sample is a study of T cell responses to AZD1222 COVID-19 vaccine (dated by TCRdb to about 2021). For the study in its entirety: AZD1222 recipients with second doses at about 4 weeks or about 12 weeks were pooled, because spike-specific TCR depth and breadth did not differ between schedules. A total of 230 or so trial participants underwent TCR sequencing, of whom some 210 received two doses of AZD1222 and roughly 25 received two doses of the MenACWY control vaccine. Trial participants were enrolled into age subgroups of 18-55, 56-69 and 70-plus years, which contained about 150, 28 and 57 TCR-sequenced participants, respectively. Beyond this particular receptor, the publication reports: The whole spike protein was spanned by vaccine-associated CD4 TCRs, and dominant responses were seen in regions 160-218 and 743-854. Participants were mostly white British and included more females than males, and it was suggested by the authors that clonal diversity may have been underestimated. Conclusions about previously exposed vaccinees are limited because only five to seven AZD1222 recipients were SARS-CoV-2 seropositive at baseline. Epitopes outside the regions mutated in the B.1.351 and B.1.1.7 variants were reportedly recognized by nearly half of the unique spike-specific TCRs. The 56-69-year group was small, and its depth increase did not reach significance, likely because of low power. After two AZD1222 doses, spike-specific TCR breadth and depth were significantly higher than at day 0 and than in MenACWY recipients. No day 14 peak-response samples were available, so repertoires were characterized only after the peak T cell response.

From the germline V gene, CDR1 is MNHEY and CDR2 is SVGAGI. The CDR3 has 13 amino acids, counting the end cysteine and phenylalanine. Left in the record is the CDR3 DNA by itself, 39 bases read in frame from the first base. Trimming costs V 6 bases and J 11 bases, and their ends lie 16 bases apart. The CDR3 regions of human TCRbeta chains were analyzed by immunosequencing. As for the authors' bioinformatics: Repertoire TCRs were matched against a reference library of SARS-CoV-2-specific TCRs generated with the MIRA antigen-specificity platform. Breadth was defined as the fraction of unique TCRs that were SARS-CoV-2-associated. Depth was defined as the fraction of total T cells that were SARS-CoV-2-associated. Using the MIRA data, every spike-specific TCR was mapped to the spike region that the TCR reacted to and assigned to either a CD4 or a CD8 class. Log10-transformed breadth and depth values were compared by one-way ANOVA with Sidak's multiple comparisons tests. TCRdb stores this immuneACCESS table with in-frame sequences only. Part of the clones is absent; in the studies checked, under half of the shortfall reflects unresolved V genes, and no reason is known for the rest. For V, J and clone size, that table is used; D and trimming come from the DNA. The sample table shows more than 100,000 clones, and approximately 88% are seen once. Around 20% of the sample rests with the top ten.

The time point label, as the study defines it: baseline before first vaccination. The vaccinee samples were drawn from two UK trials, COV001 and COV002, one of which was a single-blind randomized controlled phase 2/3 trial testing AZD1222 (ChAdOx1 nCoV-19) in healthy adults. For TCRbeta chain sequencing, PBMC samples from trial participants were taken at day 0 and at day 28 after the second dose. This clonotype was sampled from an adult in good health. The chain was built from TRBV6-5 and TRBJ1-4; the best D guess is TRBD1, with 5 bases matching. The sample consisted of peripheral blood, taken on day 0 of AZD1222 vaccination. The CDR3 reads as follows: CASSPMGVGKLFF. The DNA sequence follows: TGTGCCAGCAGCCCCATGGGGGTGGGGAAACTGTTTTTT.